The sequence of this T cell receptor (beta chain) was determined in a study of cytomegalovirus exposure and HLA in healthy donors (dated by TCRdb to the late 2010s). For context, the study as a whole: According to an earlier analysis of a few hundred of the donors, about 190 million T cells yielded roughly 110 million unique TCR beta sequences and about 300 Gb of sequence data. Roughly 310 gigabases of sequencing data and tens of millions of unique TCR sequences were included in an early release covering about 600 HLA-typed donors. Roughly 5 DR-DQ haplotypes were handled as single units for association and clustering, since linkage in the cohort was strong. Alongside the repertoire data, information on donor age, sex, ethnicity and CMV serostatus was compiled. Using immunosequencing, the study profiled T cell repertoires from some 670 subjects and related those repertoires to cytomegalovirus serostatus. Every repertoire in the discovery cohort had been generated on one and the same sequencing platform. A later analysis re-analyzed previously published TCR beta repertoires from 650 to 800 donors and added high-resolution HLA genotyping to study TCR occurrence patterns. Among the roughly 400 genotyped donors, under 90% belonged to the genetic ancestry cluster associated with self-reported Caucasian donors. HLA typing included class I and class II loci at four-digit resolution. To predict cytomegalovirus infection status, the study combined high-throughput TCR immunosequencing, statistical association of individual TCRs with disease status, and machine learning. The study aimed to test whether signatures of past pathogen exposure could be identified by cataloging public T cell receptors. Across approximately 400 genotyped donors of the cohort, an average of approximately 240,000 unique TCR beta nucleotide sequences per donor were sequenced, and roughly 17% of those sequences were non-productive. A later genetic analysis used genome-wide SNP genotypes for about three fifths of the roughly 700 donors, treating that subset as a discovery cohort. In the later analysis, no new phenotypic data were used to find candidate immune exposures; instead, reliance was placed on TCR beta sequences and their occurrence across donors. The number of donors typed differed by locus, with roughly 629-640 for A, B, C, DRB1 and DQB1, around 520 for DQA1, about 610 for DPA1, and 450 to 480 for DPB1. An earlier analysis of 500 to 650 of the donors applied high-throughput TCR beta sequencing to assess whether each TCR beta V gene segment acted as functional or pseudogenic. In addition to the first cohort of 666 subjects, a separate validation cohort of 120 different subjects was used.

Per the germline V gene, SGHNT is the CDR1 and YENEEA is the CDR2. V trim: 8 bases; J trim: 11 bases; unmatched bases: 22. Taken from cysteine to phenylalanine, the CDR3 has 18 residues. Just the 54-base CDR3 DNA is kept, in frame starting at base 1. Remarks on this clone: What antigen it recognizes has not been identified. No quality values exist for individual bases; no much larger clone is one base distant.

Receptor amplification or capture employed the immunoSEQ multiplex PCR assay. For the multiplex PCR, a mixture combining 60 forward primers for TCR Vbeta segments and 13 reverse primers for TCR Jbeta segments was used. The CDR3 region of rearranged TCR beta genes was amplified from genomic DNA with a multiplex PCR assay. On the Illumina HiSeq System, the amplified TCR beta libraries were sequenced as 87-base-pair reads. As for the original processing: In a later analysis, 80 million or so unique TCR beta chains were counted across the approximately 620 repertoires, and roughly 11 million of these chains were shared by at least two donors. A nearest-neighbor algorithm error-corrected the raw reads and collapsed the reads into unique sequences, merging closely related sequences to remove PCR and sequencing errors. V, D and J gene segments were assigned by aligning CDR3 sequences to IMGT reference sequences. Each retained sequence needed at least a six-nucleotide match to both a V gene segment and a J gene segment. Rearrangements were classified as productive when the CDR3 lacked stop codons and remained in frame with V and J, and all other rearrangements were classified as non-productive. Following IMGT convention, CDR3 was defined as the stretch from the second conserved V-encoded cysteine to the conserved J-encoded phenylalanine. Sequences without an unambiguous match to a single V gene segment were excluded from the earlier analysis of about 630 of the donors. In an earlier analysis of 450 to 700 of the donors, V segments were called functional above 56.7% productive rearrangements and were called segregating when the between-donor standard deviation exceeded 5%. A statistical classification framework was built for diagnosing cytomegalovirus status from the catalog of TCR beta chain sequences. A later analysis assigned V and J genes by comparing TCR nucleotide sequences with IMGT/GENE-DB human TR gene sequences. A later analysis assigned CDR3 sequences and most-parsimonious VDJ recombination scenarios with the TCRdist pipeline. A later analysis defined each TCR beta chain by its CDR3 amino acid sequence plus V-gene family, and excluded reads lacking a unique V-gene family. To address suspected cross-contamination and a sequencing artifact, a later analysis removed a few hundred highly shared, low-generation-probability nucleotide sequences. In a later analysis, a clonal expansion index for each public chain was calculated from normalized within-repertoire ranks of inferred template counts. A later analysis computed generation probabilities with a VDJ recombination model fitted to out-of-frame rearrangements, and checked the results against IGoR. Hypergeometric tests were used in a later analysis to score TCR-TCR, TCR-HLA and TCR-CMV co-occurrence, with a repertoire-size bias correction applied to the TCR pairs. A later analysis estimated false discovery rates by permuting HLA or CMV assignments 20 times. In a later analysis, co-occurring TCRs were grouped using DBSCAN, and TCRdist sequence similarity was added for clustering within HLA-allele-positive subsets. For co-occurrence clustering, repertoires with fewer than 30,000 or more than 120,000 public chains were excluded, along with several repertoires with anomalous nucleotide sharing. Sourced from immuneACCESS, this table was stored by TCRdb with only in-frame sequences that have V and J called. A share of the clones is absent; for the studies checked, an unresolved V gene accounts for under half, and the remainder has no known explanation. V, J and clone size were drawn from that table, and D and trimming were deduced from the DNA. In all, the sample holds roughly 130,000 clones, and approximately 72% of those were seen once. The ten most abundant clones make up approximately 1.5% of the sample.

Findings and caveats that apply to the study as a whole: A later genetic analysis reported fewer N-insertions in productive TCRs among donors in an Asian-associated ancestry cluster than the approximately 670-donor mean. The study gave a list of about 150 TCR beta chains associated with cytomegalovirus. A later analysis associated 16,951 TCR beta sequences with specific HLA alleles at a false discovery rate of 0.05. Some IMGT-functional V segments, including TRBV6-2 and TRBV6-3, could not be told apart with the 87-base-pair reads, so those segments were excluded. For the cohort, immune exposure information was limited to CMV serostatus. A later analysis found that most CMV-associated TCR beta chains appeared HLA-restricted, with HLA associations seemingly driven largely by CMV exposure. In a later analysis, the rate of TCR association differed among HLA loci, with DRB1 alleles having the most associated TCRs and HLA-C alleles having the fewest. Broadly in line with IMGT annotations, most TCR beta V segments showed up in productive rearrangements about 87% or about 30% of the time in an earlier analysis of a few hundred of the donors. The earlier analysis of about 600 of the donors excluded fewer than 20 rarely observed V segments, including chromosome 9 orphons, because counts were too low. Correlated functional status among segregating V segments might reflect linkage disequilibrium, but an unknown experimental factor could not be ruled out. According to a later analysis, parvovirus B19, influenza, CMV and Epstein-Barr virus appeared linked to several top co-occurrence clusters. Roughly uniform sequencing depth across donors was assumed in presence/absence analyses, although this assumption may not hold. In both the original and validation cohorts, the classifier was reported to diagnose cytomegalovirus status with high specificity and sensitivity. In vitro tests confirmed that a few of the cytomegalovirus-associated TCR beta chains recognize cytomegalovirus antigens. Assigning TCR associations to individual alleles was difficult when HLA alleles, especially DR and DQ, strongly co-occurred. A cluster of highly shared sequence variants was judged likely to be a technical artifact of the sequencing pipeline. V-gene and J-gene trimming of TCR beta chains was associated with a missense DCLRE1C variant in a later genetic analysis, and the association was replicated in an independent cohort. While some public TCRs were present in many individuals, most TCR sequences turned up only very rarely across donors. The authors suggested that the approach could potentially be generalized to other disease states and immunological phenotypes. In a later analysis, HLA-associated TCR beta chains were found to be more clonally expanded and to have lower generation probabilities than equally common non-associated chains. Because HLA typing was unavailable for some donors at each locus, only the typed subset was used in association tests. In this cohort, only TCR beta chains were sequenced, and detectable features were limited by the absence of alpha or paired-chain data. A further reported finding was that TCR beta sequences accurately predicted the HLA-A and HLA-B alleles for most subjects in the first cohort.

In total, roughly 670 healthy bone marrow donors made up the cohort. Cohort members were all nominally healthy when sampled, although unrecorded immune exposures were likely present. The donor was CMV seronegative and was included in the group of about 350 seronegative cohort members. Each donor provided a peripheral blood sample, and peripheral blood mononuclear cells were used for TCR beta sequencing. Genomic DNA was extracted from the blood cell samples with the Qiagen DNeasy Blood Extraction Kit. The sequencing sample was made of PBMCs. Recombination connected TRBV11-3 to TRBJ2-3; 13 bases in between match TRBD2. This receptor was obtained from a man in his late teens or twenties in good health and CMV-seronegative. The CDR3 reads as follows: CASAPGQGGGWTSGRQYF. The nucleotide sequence is TGTGCCAGCGCCCCGGGACAGGGCGGAGGTTGGACTAGCGGGAGGCAGTATTTT.